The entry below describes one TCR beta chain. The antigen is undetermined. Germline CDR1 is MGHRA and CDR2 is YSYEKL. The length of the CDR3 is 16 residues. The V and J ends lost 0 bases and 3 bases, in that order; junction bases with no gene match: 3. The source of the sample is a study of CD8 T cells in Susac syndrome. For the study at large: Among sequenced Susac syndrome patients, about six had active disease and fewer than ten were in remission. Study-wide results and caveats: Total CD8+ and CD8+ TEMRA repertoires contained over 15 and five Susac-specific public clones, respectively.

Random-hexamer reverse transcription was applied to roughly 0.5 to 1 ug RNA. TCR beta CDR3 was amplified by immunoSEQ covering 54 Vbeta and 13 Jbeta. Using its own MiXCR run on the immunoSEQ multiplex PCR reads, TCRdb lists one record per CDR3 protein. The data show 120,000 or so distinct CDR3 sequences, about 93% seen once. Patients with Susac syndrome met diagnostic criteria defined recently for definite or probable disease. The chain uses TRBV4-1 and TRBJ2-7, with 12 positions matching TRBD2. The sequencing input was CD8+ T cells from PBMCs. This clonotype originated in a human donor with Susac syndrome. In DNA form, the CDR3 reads TGCGCCAGCAGCCAAGAACTAGCGGGAGGTCTCTACGAGCAGTACTTC. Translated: CASSQELAGGLYEQYF.